The 30 T cell receptor beta chains below all came from one sample that was sequenced in a study of molecular identifiers for immune sequencing clone quantification. TCRdb reanalysed the PCR reads using MiXCR and keeps one entry per CDR3 protein. The sample has some 40,000 distinct CDR3 sequences; about 18% are singletons. The sample was naive CD8+ T cells from blood, with Jurkat cell RNA spiked in. Described subset: FACS-sorted CD8+CD4-CCR7+CD45RA+ naive T cells. The receptors derive from a human donor in good health. Some libraries in this study had Jurkat cell RNA spiked in.

This clonotype was counted at least ten times. This chain connects TRBV5-6 to TRBJ2-1; 10 bases line up with TRBD1. The CDR3 sequence is 18 residues long. From germline, CDR1 is SGHDT and CDR2 YYEEEE. The V and J ends lost 6 bases and 0 bases, in that order; junction bases with no gene match: 12. For the CDR3, the DNA is TGTGCCAGCACCCTCTGGGGACAGGGGATACACTCCTACAATGAGCAGTTCTTC. It codes for CASTLWGQGIHSYNEQFF.

This clonotype was seen at least ten times. The chain links TRBV12-5 to TRBJ2-1, with TRBD1 matching over 11 bases. Per germline, CDR1 LGHNT and CDR2 FRNRAP. The ends lost 6 bases at V and 4 bases at J; junction bases unmatched: 8. The CDR3 covers 16 residues. CDR3 DNA: TGTGCTAGTGGAATATCCGGGACAGGGGGATACAATGAGCAGTTCTTC. Amino acids: CASGISGTGGYNEQFF. The complete variable domain, with remaining parts taken from reference TRBV12-5 and TRBJ2-1, reads DARVTQTPRHKVTEMGQEVTMRCQPILGHNTVFWYRQTMMQGLELLAYFRNRAPLDDSGMPKDRFSAEMPDATLATLKIQPSEPRDSAVYFCASGISGTGGYNEQFFGPGTRLTVL.

V and J are TRBV7-2 and TRBJ2-7; D remains unclear. There are 15 residues in the CDR3. The V gene's germline CDR1 is SGHTA and CDR2 FQGNSA. The ends were cut back, 2 bases at V and 0 bases at J, with 11 bases in the middle. CDR3 bases: TGTGCCAGCAGCTTATCCGGACCGAGCTCCTACGAGCAGTACTTC. This encodes CASSLSGPSSYEQYF.

The V and J genes are TRBV29-1 and TRBJ2-7; maybe TRBD2 (5 bases). Between the trimmed V and J ends, which lost 7 bases and 3 bases, there was a span of 22 bases. Germline CDR1 SQVTM, CDR2 ANQGSEA. CDR3 length: 15 residues. The CDR3 reads CSARGASGHIYEQYF. DNA of the CDR3: TGCAGCGCCCGAGGAGCCAGCGGCCACATCTACGAGCAGTACTTC.

This clonotype has at least ten counts. The chain carries TRBV12-3 or TRBV12-4 and TRBJ2-1, with unresolved D. This CDR3 region has 12 residues. Trimming took off 4 bases at V and 9 bases at J, with 10 bases between the two ends. The chain's CDR3 is CASSSPLPEQFF. The CDR3 region has the DNA TGTGCCAGCAGTTCTCCCCTTCCTGAGCAGTTCTTC.

Ten or more counts support this clonotype. The chain is built from TRBV28 and TRBJ2-7; the D gene is possibly TRBD2 (5 bases). The CDR3 covers 14 residues. Germline CDR1 and CDR2: MDHEN and SYDVKM. Trimming took 2 bases from V and 4 from J, leaving 12 bases between them. CDR3 nucleotide sequence: TGTGCCAGCAGTTTAGCGCGGGTTTTGTACGAGCAGTACTTC. It codes for CASSLARVLYEQYF.

This clonotype was counted a few times. V and J are TRBV20-1 and TRBJ2-7; D call uncertain. The V end lost 4 bases, the J end lost 4 bases, and 8 bases lay between the germline ends. Germline CDR1 DFQATT, CDR2 SNEGSKA (reference sequence). This CDR3 is 11 amino acids long. The CDR3 nucleotides are TGCAGTGCTAATAGGAATTACGAGCAGTACTTC. This gives the protein CSANRNYEQYF.

This sequence joins TRBV5-4 and TRBJ2-6; 10 bases align to TRBD1. The V gene end was trimmed by 8 bases and the J gene end by 12 bases; junction bases not matched to a gene: 11. The CDR3 totals 14 residues. Germline V CDR1 and CDR2: SGHNT, YYREEE (reference sequence). CDR3 coding DNA: TGTGCCAGTAGATCACCGGGACAGGGGTTCGTCCTGACTTTC. Protein sequence: CASRSPGQGFVLTF.

This clonotype was detected many times. This CDR3 reads CASSPAGPSGEQYF. The DNA for the CDR3 is TGTGCCAGCAGCCCAGCGGGCCCCTCGGGTGAGCAGTACTTC. V and J are TRBV7-2 and TRBJ2-7; weak D call: TRBD2 (6 bases). Deletions cut 5 bases from V and 7 bases from J, with 18 bases between. Germline CDR1 is SGHTA and CDR2 is FQGNSA. The CDR3 length is 14 residues.

This clonotype was picked up many times. The chain uses TRBV4-3 and TRBJ2-7, with 7 nucleotides matching TRBD2. This CDR3 region has 15 residues. Germline CDR1 reads LGHNA; CDR2 reads YSLEER. Trimming at V came to 0 bases and at J to 3 bases, leaving 5 bases not matched to a gene. The CDR3 here is CASSQDKRGLYEQYF. Written as DNA, the CDR3 is TGCGCCAGCAGCCAAGATAAGCGGGGCCTCTACGAGCAGTACTTC.

To note about this clonotype: Compared with germline, one end of the junction differs, possibly owing to a read error. The rearrangement links TRBV7-9 to TRBJ1-1; TRBD1 might be the D (5 bases). In germline, CDR1 is SEHNR, CDR2 FQNEAQ (reference sequence). The CDR3 loop spans 15 amino acids. The CDR3 DNA follows: TGTGCCAGCAGCTTAGCGTTGGGACTGAACACTGTAGCTTTCTTT. Its translation is CASSLALGLNTVAFF.

This clonotype was seen many times. The chain joins TRBV19 to TRBJ2-6; TRBD1 matches 8 bases. Germline lookup yields CDR1 LNHDA and CDR2 SQIVND (reference sequence). The V and J ends lost 5 bases and 2 bases, in that order; junction bases with no gene match: 2. The CDR3 length is 15 residues. Here the CDR3 reads CASSSGGAGANVLTF. The DNA of the CDR3 is TGTGCCAGTAGTTCAGGGGGCGCTGGGGCCAACGTCCTGACTTTC. The full variable domain, with the rest looked up from reference TRBV19 and TRBJ2-6, is DGGITQSPKYLFRKEGQNVTLSCEQNLNHDAMYWYRQDPGQGLRLIYYSQIVNDFQKGDIAEGYSVSREKKESFPLTVTSAQKNPTAFYLCASSSGGAGANVLTFGAGSRLTVL.

In its sample, this clonotype was seen many times. CDR3 loop: CASQPGWGNQPQHF. Here the CDR3 DNA reads TGTGCCAGCCAACCAGGGTGGGGCAATCAGCCCCAGCATTTT. The gene calls are TRBV28 and TRBJ1-5; possible D gene TRBD1, 5 bases. The CDR3 runs 14 residues. The germline CDR1 and CDR2 sequences are MDHEN and SYDVKM. The ends were cut back, 8 bases at V and 2 bases at J, with 13 bases in the middle.

This clonotype was detected many times. This sequence joins TRBV4-1 and TRBJ1-5, with 7 bases matching TRBD1. In germline, CDR1 is MGHRA, CDR2 YSYEKL. With 1 base clipped from V and 4 bases from J, the junction kept 13 bases outside the gene matches. The length of the CDR3 is 18 residues. CDR3 bases: TGCGCCAGCAGCCAAGTCCTGGTTTCGGACAGGCGTAATCAGCCCCAGCATTTT. Translating it yields CASSQVLVSDRRNQPQHF.

Concerning this clonotype itself: A much larger clone lies a single base off, so this may be a read error. The chain combines TRBV13 with TRBJ2-2; perhaps D is TRBD1 or TRBD2 (5 bases each). The CDR3 has 14 residues. Germline V lookup: CDR1 PRHDT, CDR2 FYEKMQ (reference sequence). The CDR3 protein is CASSPGQRAGELLF. CDR3 nucleotide sequence: TGTGCCAGCAGCCCAGGACAACGGGCCGGGGAGCTGTTGTTT.

This clonotype was counted at least ten times. This sequence joins TRBV12-3 or TRBV12-4 and TRBJ2-5; D unresolved. The CDR3 sequence is 14 residues long. Trimming pared 5 bases from V and 5 bases from J, leaving 15 bases between. The CDR3 sequence is CASSPLSSRETQYF. CDR3 sequence (DNA): TGTGCCAGCAGTCCCCTTAGCAGTCGTGAGACCCAGTACTTC.

This clonotype turned up a few times. Here the CDR3 reads CASSLLGGRDSGANVLTF. The CDR3 DNA reads as TGTGCCAGCAGCTTACTCGGCGGGAGGGACTCTGGGGCCAACGTCCTGACTTTC. V is TRBV7-3 and J is TRBJ2-6, with TRBD2 matching 9 bases. The CDR3 totals 18 residues. Germline values: CDR1 SGHTA, CDR2 FQGTGA. Trimming cost V 2 bases and J 0 bases; bases outside gene matches: 5.

A few counts support this clonotype. Germline is not matched at one junction end, which may reflect a read error. The rearrangement uses TRBV7-2 and TRBJ2-6, with D tentatively TRBD1 (5 bases). Germline lookup yields CDR1 SGHTA and CDR2 FQGNSA. This CDR3 is 18 amino acids long. In nucleotides, the CDR3 is TGTGCCAGCAGCCATACCGTGCCCTACGGCTCTGGGGCCAACGTCCGGACTTTC. Residues: CASSHTVPYGSGANVRTF.

This chain connects TRBV28 to TRBJ1-6; D remains ambiguous. This CDR3 spans 15 amino acids. V was shortened by 8 bases and J by 7 bases, with 18 bases between the two germline ends. The germline CDR1 and CDR2 sequences are MDHEN and SYDVKM. The CDR3 is CASCGGVRINSPLHF. The CDR3 coding sequence is TGTGCCAGCTGTGGTGGGGTTAGGATCAATTCACCCCTCCACTTT.

The gene calls are TRBV20-1 and TRBJ2-2, with D maybe TRBD2 (5 bases). Deletions cut 1 base from V and 7 bases from J, with 13 bases between. This CDR3 contains 14 residues. Germline V lookup: CDR1 DFQATT, CDR2 SNEGSKA (reference sequence). In DNA form, the CDR3 reads TGCAGTGCTAGAGCCTTGGGAGCCGGCGGGGAGCTGTTTTTT. Translation: CSARALGAGGELFF.

This clonotype was found many times. The rearrangement uses TRBV19 and TRBJ2-1; D remains unclear. Trimming left V 3 bases short and J 8 bases short, with 11 bases between. Germline CDR1 is LNHDA and CDR2 is SQIVND (reference sequence). This CDR3 is 13 amino acids long. The CDR3: CASSIQGPDEQFF. DNA for the CDR3: TGTGCCAGTAGTATCCAAGGTCCCGATGAGCAGTTCTTC.

This clonotype came up many times. The V gene is TRBV6-1, the J gene TRBJ1-2, with 10 bases fitting TRBD1. Germline V gene lookup returns CDR1 MNHNS and CDR2 SASEGT. The CDR3 has 15 amino acids. The J segment lost 5 bases and the V segment lost 6 bases, leaving 9 bases of the junction unmatched. CDR3 loop: CASSVLGTGVYGYTF. The CDR3 DNA reads TGTGCCAGCAGCGTACTCGGGACAGGGGTATATGGCTACACCTTC.

This clonotype was counted ten times or more. The rearrangement joins TRBV12-3 or TRBV12-4 to TRBJ2-7, with D uncertain. V lost 5 bases to trimming and J lost 4 bases, with 12 bases between them. The CDR3 runs 13 residues. The chain's CDR3 is CASSAPLVYEQYF. In DNA form, the CDR3 reads TGTGCCAGCAGTGCACCCCTAGTTTACGAGCAGTACTTC.

The chain carries TRBV4-3 and TRBJ2-1; 13 bases map to TRBD2. The ends lost 1 base at V and 7 bases at J; junction bases unmatched: 1. Germline CDR1 LGHNA, CDR2 YSLEER. CDR3 length: 15 amino acids. The CDR3 here is CASSQGLAGGNEQFF. CDR3 coding DNA: TGCGCCAGCAGCCAAGGACTAGCGGGAGGTAATGAGCAGTTCTTC.

This clonotype occurred many times. The chain joins TRBV7-2 to TRBJ2-7; D perhaps matches TRBD2 (6 bases). The CDR3 is 14 residues long. V lost 0 bases, J lost 1 base, and 7 bases lay in between. Germline V gene sequence: CDR1 SGHTA, CDR2 FQGNSA. CDR3 DNA sequence: TGTGCCAGCAGCTTAGCGGGAGGTTCCTACGAGCAGTACTTC. It encodes CASSLAGGSYEQYF.

This clonotype was counted at least ten times. The genes are TRBV13 and TRBJ2-1; maybe TRBD2 (5 bases). This CDR3 comprises 15 residues. CDR1 is PRHDT, CDR2 FYEKMQ, per germline (reference sequence). The germline V and J ends were trimmed by 0 bases and 5 bases, with 11 bases remaining between them. CDR3 sequence: CASSLGPGSDNEQFF. As DNA, the CDR3 is TGTGCCAGCAGCTTAGGCCCGGGGTCGGACAATGAGCAGTTCTTC. The whole variable domain, filled in from reference TRBV13 and TRBJ2-1, reads AAGVIQSPRHLIKEKRETATLKCYPIPRHDTVYWYQQGPGQDPQFLISFYEKMQSDKGSIPDRFSAQQFSDYHSELNMSSLELGDSALYFCASSLGPGSDNEQFFGPGTRLTVL.

The sample holds many counts of this clonotype. The V and J genes are TRBV11-2 and TRBJ2-1, with TRBD1 matching over 7 bases. CDR3 length: 16 residues. The V gene's germline CDR1 is SGHAT and CDR2 FQNNGV. The ends lost 8 bases at V and 3 bases at J; junction bases unmatched: 13. Written as DNA, the CDR3 is TGTGCCAGCGGCAAATACCAGGGGGTAGGCTACAATGAGCAGTTCTTC. As protein: CASGKYQGVGYNEQFF.

This clonotype turned up a few times. The CDR3 reads CATSSWTLSGDTQYF. The CDR3 DNA reads as TGTGCCACCAGCAGCTGGACACTATCGGGTGATACGCAGTATTTT. The chain carries TRBV15 and TRBJ2-3; TRBD1 is a possible D gene (5 bases). Germline CDR1 reads LNHNV; CDR2 reads YYDKDF (reference sequence). V was pared by 3 bases and J by 6 bases, with 16 bases between. CDR3 length: 15 amino acids.

In this sample, this clonotype turned up a few times. The rearrangement links TRBV6-2 or TRBV6-3 to TRBJ2-1; D perhaps matches TRBD2 (6 bases). The CDR3 is 14 amino acids. Trimming took off 1 base at V and 5 bases at J, with 9 bases between the two ends. CDR1 is MNHEY and CDR2 is SVGEGT in the germline V gene. DNA for the CDR3: TGTGCCAGCAGTTACTGGTGGACTAACAATGAGCAGTTCTTC. The encoded protein is CASSYWWTNNEQFF.

In the case of this clonotype: It may be a read error: a sequence one base away is much more abundant. The J gene is TRBJ2-5, the V gene TRBV5-1, with 9 bases aligning to TRBD2. Germline V lookup: CDR1 SGHRS, CDR2 YFSETQ. This CDR3 is built from 16 residues. With 0 bases clipped from V and 5 bases from J, the junction kept 8 bases outside the gene matches. The CDR3 loop is CASSLDLASGIETQYF. CDR3 bases: TGCGCCAGCAGCTTGGACCTGGCTAGCGGGATTGAGACCCAGTACTTC.